The T cell receptor beta chain under discussion was sequenced for a study of blood T cell repertoires in COVID-19. Study-level information: Specimens from acute and convalescent COVID-19 originated in the United States, Italy and Spain. Sources were T cells, B-cell-depleted T cells, or PBMCs; the material itself was cDNA or gDNA.

Authors' processing steps: Counts of nucleated cells, estimated from reference gene primer amplification, were obtained. Profiled with immunoSEQ multiplex PCR; TCRdb holds only in-frame clones, not every one. V, J and clone size reflect that table, while D and trimming were determined from the DNA. In the table there are 200,000 to 300,000 clones, approximately 80% of which are singletons. This clone was seen once. Seattle patient enrollment occurred during active infection, with longitudinal follow-up thereafter. The V gene's germline CDR1 is LNHDA and CDR2 SQIVND (reference sequence). CDR3 length: 14 residues. Trimming removed 3 bases from V and 0 bases from J, with 6 bases in between.

The TCR comes from a woman older than 75 with COVID-19, enrolled during active disease. The V and J genes are TRBV19 and TRBJ1-5; D unclear. The sample was peripheral blood. The DNA of the CDR3 is TGTGCCAGTAGTATCCGAGATAGCAATCAGCCCCAGCATTTT. This gives the protein CASSIRDSNQPQHF.